This TCR beta chain is from a study of response to subunit inactivated influenza vaccine. Germline V CDR1 and CDR2: ENHRY, SYGVKD. Trimming removed 4 bases from V and 6 bases from J; junction bases left unmatched: 17. The CDR3 is made up of 18 amino acids. This clonotype was detected ten times or more. TCRdb analysed the RT-PCR reads with MiXCR anew, one entry per CDR3 protein. The sample has about 240,000 distinct CDR3 sequences, more than 10% seen once; the top ten hold under 10%. This TCR was sampled from a man over 45 who received an inactivated influenza vaccine. The material was non-naive T cells sorted from PBMCs, obtained 14 days before vaccination. The chain combines TRBV10-3 with TRBJ2-7; 11 bases fit TRBD1. CDR3: CAISGGTGGQRTPREQYF. The CDR3 nucleotides are TGTGCCATCAGTGGAGGGACAGGGGGTCAACGGACCCCACGCGAGCAGTACTTC.